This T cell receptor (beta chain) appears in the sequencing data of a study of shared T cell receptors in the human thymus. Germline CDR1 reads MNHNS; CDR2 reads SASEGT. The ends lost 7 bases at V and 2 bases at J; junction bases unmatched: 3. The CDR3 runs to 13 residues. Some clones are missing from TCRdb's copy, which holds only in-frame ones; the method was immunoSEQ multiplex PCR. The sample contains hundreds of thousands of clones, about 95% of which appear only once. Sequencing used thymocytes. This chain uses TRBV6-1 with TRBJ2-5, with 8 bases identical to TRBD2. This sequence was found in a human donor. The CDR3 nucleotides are TGTGCCAGCAACACTAGCGGTCAAGAGACCCAGTACTTC. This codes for CASNTSGQETQYF.